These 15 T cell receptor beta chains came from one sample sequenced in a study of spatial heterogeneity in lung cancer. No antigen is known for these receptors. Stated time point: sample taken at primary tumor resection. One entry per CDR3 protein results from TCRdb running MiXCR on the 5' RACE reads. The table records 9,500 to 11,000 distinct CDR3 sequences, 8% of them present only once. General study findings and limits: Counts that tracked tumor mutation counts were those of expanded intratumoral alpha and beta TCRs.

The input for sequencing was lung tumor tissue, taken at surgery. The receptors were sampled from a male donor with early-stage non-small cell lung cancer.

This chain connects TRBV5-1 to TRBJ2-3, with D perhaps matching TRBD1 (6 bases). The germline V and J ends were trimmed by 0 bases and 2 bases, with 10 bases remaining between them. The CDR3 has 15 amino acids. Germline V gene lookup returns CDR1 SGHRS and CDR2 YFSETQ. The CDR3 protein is CASSLAGDHTDTQYF. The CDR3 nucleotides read TGCGCCAGCAGCTTGGCAGGGGATCACACAGATACGCAGTATTTT.

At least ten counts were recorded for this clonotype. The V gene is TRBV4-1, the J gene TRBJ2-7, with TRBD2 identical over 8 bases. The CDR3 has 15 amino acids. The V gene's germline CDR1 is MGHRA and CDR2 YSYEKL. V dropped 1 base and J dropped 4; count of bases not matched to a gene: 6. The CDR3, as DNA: TGCGCCAGCAGCCAAGGAGGGACTAGTGGATACGAGCAGTACTTC. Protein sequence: CASSQGGTSGYEQYF.

CDR3: CASSSYNTGELFF. Written as DNA, the CDR3 is TGTGCCAGCAGTAGTTACAACACCGGGGAGCTGTTTTTT. This rearrangement joins TRBV12-3 or TRBV12-4 to TRBJ2-2; D not resolved. V was cut by 5 bases and J by 2 bases, with 6 bases left in between. CDR3 length: 13 residues.

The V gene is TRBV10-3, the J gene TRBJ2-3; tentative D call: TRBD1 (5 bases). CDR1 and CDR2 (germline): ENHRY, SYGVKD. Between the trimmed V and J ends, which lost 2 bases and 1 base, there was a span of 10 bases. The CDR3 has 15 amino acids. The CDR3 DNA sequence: TGTGCCATCAGTGAGAACGGCAGGGGCACAGATACGCAGTATTTT. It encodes CAISENGRGTDTQYF.

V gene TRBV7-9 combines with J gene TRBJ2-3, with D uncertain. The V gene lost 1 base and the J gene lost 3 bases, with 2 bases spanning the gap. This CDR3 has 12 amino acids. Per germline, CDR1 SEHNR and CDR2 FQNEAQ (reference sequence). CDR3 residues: CASSLETDTQYF. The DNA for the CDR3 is TGTGCCAGCAGCTTAGAAACAGATACGCAGTATTTT.

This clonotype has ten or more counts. The CDR3 bases are TGCGCCAGCAGCCAAAACGGGGGGGCTCGGGATACGCAGTATTTT. Translation: CASSQNGGARDTQYF. The chain combines TRBV4-3 with TRBJ2-3; 8 positions match TRBD2. The CDR3 runs 15 residues. The trim removed 2 bases at V and 6 bases at J, leaving 7 bases unmatched. Germline assignment: CDR1 LGHNA and CDR2 YSLEER.

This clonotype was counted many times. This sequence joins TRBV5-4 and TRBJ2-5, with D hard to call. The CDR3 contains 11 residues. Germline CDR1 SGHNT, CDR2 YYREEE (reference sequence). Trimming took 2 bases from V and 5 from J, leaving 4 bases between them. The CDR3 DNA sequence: TGTGCCAGCAGCTTCTCGGAGACCCAGTACTTC. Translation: CASSFSETQYF.

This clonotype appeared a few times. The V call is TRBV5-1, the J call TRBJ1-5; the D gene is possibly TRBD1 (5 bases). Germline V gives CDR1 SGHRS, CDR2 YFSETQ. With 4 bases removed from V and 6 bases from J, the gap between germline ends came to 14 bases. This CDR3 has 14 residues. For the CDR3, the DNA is TGCGCCAGCAGCCCCTCTGGGGGGTCTCAGCCCCAGCATTTT. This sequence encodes CASSPSGGSQPQHF.

The CDR3 DNA reads as TGCAGTGCCGGGCCCCACAATGAGCAGTTCTTC. Translation gives CSAGPHNEQFF. The V gene is TRBV20-1, the J gene TRBJ2-1; D unclear. The V end lost 6 bases, the J end lost 5 bases, and 8 bases lay between the germline ends. The CDR3 runs to 11 residues. Germline assignment: CDR1 DFQATT and CDR2 SNEGSKA (reference sequence).

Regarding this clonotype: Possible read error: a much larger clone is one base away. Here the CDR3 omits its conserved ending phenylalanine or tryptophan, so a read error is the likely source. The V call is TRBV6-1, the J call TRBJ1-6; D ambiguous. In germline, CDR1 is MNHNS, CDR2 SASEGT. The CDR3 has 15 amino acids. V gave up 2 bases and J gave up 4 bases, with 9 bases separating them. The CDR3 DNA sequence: TGTGCCAGCAGTGAATTTGCTGGATATAATTCACCCCTCCACCTT. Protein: CASSEFAGYNSPLHL.

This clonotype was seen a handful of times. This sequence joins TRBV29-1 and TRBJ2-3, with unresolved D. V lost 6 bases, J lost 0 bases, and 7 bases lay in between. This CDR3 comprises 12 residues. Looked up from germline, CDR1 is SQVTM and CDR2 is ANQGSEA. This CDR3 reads CSVRASTDTQYF. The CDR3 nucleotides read TGCAGCGTCCGGGCTAGCACAGATACGCAGTATTTT.

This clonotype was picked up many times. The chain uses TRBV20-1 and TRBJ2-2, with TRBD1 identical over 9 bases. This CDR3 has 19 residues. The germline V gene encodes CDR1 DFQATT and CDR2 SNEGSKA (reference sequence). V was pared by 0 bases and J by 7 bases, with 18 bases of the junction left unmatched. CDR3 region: CSARDFPTRDREVGGELFF. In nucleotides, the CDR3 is TGCAGTGCTAGAGATTTTCCGACCCGGGACAGGGAAGTAGGCGGGGAGCTGTTTTTT.

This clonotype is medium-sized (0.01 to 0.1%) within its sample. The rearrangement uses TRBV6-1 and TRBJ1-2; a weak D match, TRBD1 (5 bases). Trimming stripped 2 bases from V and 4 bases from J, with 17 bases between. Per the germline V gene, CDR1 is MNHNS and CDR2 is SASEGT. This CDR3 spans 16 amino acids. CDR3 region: CASSEHAFAGPYGYTF. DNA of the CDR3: TGTGCCAGCAGTGAACACGCCTTCGCGGGGCCCTATGGCTACACCTTC.

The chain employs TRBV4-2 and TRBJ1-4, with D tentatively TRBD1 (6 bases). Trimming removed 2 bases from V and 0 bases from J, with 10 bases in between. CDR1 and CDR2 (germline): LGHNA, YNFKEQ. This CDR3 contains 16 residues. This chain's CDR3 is CASSQTAGATNEKLFF. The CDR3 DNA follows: TGTGCCAGCAGCCAAACCGCAGGGGCAACTAATGAAAAACTGTTTTTT.

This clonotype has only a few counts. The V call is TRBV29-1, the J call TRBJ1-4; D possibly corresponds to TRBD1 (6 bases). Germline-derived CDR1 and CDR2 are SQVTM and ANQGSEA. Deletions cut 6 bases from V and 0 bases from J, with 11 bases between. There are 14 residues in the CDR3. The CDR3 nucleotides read TGCAGCGTATCAGGGGCCTCAACTAATGAAAAACTGTTTTTT. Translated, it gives CSVSGASTNEKLFF.